The T cell receptor beta chain under discussion was sequenced for a study of somatic mutations in cytotoxic T cells in rheumatoid arthritis. Study-wide background: It was right after diagnosis, before any treatment, that patient blood (around 32 ml EDTA) was drawn.

Here immunoSEQ multiplex PCR was the method, and the copy in TCRdb shows in-frame clones only, minus some. This table has approximately 21,000 clones, roughly 80% appearing once. Germline CDR1 reads MNHEY; CDR2 reads SVGAGI. CDR3 length: 14 residues. Trimming left V 2 bases short and J 0 bases short, with 7 bases between. The sequence was obtained from an adult with rheumatoid arthritis. The specimen was CD8+ T cells sorted from blood. The chain recombines TRBV6-5 with TRBJ1-1, with unresolved D. CDR3 DNA: TGTGCCAGCAGTTACAGTCCCGTGAACACTGAAGCTTTCTTT. Amino acid sequence: CASSYSPVNTEAFF.